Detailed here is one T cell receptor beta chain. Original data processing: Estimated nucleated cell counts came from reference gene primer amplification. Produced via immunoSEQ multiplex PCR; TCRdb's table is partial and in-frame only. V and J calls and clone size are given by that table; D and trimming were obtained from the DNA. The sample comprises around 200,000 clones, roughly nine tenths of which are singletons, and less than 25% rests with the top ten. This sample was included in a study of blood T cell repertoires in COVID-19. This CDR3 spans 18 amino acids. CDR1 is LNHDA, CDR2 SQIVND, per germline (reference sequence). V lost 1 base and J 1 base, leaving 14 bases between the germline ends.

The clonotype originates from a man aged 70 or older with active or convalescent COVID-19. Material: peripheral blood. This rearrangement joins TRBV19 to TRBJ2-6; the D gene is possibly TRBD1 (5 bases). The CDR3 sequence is CASSIGGVGTSGANVLTF. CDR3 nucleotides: TGTGCCAGTAGTATAGGGGGCGTGGGAACGTCTGGGGCCAACGTCCTGACTTTC.